This entry lists 23 T cell receptor beta chains sequenced from one sample in a study of shared clonotypes between healthy human individuals. The protocol was immunoSEQ multiplex PCR, while the TCRdb copy is restricted to in-frame clones and leaves out a portion. The table lists under 2.5 million clones, under 95% of them singletons, with around 0.38% in the top ten. Sample: naive CD4+ T cells from PBMCs. Subset noted: CD45RA+ positively selected. The source of these receptors is a man younger than 35 in good health. Some clones in this sample may be carry-over from other donors' samples.

The V and J genes are TRBV28 and TRBJ1-2; D is uncertain. CDR1 is MDHEN and CDR2 is SYDVKM in the germline V gene. Trimming took 6 bases from V and 0 from J, leaving 11 bases between them. The CDR3 loop spans 14 amino acids. The chain's CDR3 is CASSTPGTNYGYTF. CDR3 coding DNA: TGTGCCAGCAGCACACCGGGAACTAACTATGGCTACACCTTC.

This rearrangement joins TRBV18 to TRBJ2-6; D uncertain. Trimming pared 4 bases from V and 3 bases from J, leaving 16 bases between. Germline loops: CDR1 KGHSH, CDR2 LQKENI. This CDR3 has 17 amino acids. As DNA, the CDR3 is TGTGCCAGCTCACTTACCAGTACGGGCAGTGGGGCCAACGTCCTGACTTTC. Its translation: CASSLTSTGSGANVLTF.

The J gene is TRBJ2-7, the V gene TRBV28, with TRBD1 as a possible D gene (6 bases). CDR1 and CDR2 from the germline V gene are MDHEN and SYDVKM. V was pared by 4 bases and J by 2 bases, with 15 bases between. The CDR3 runs 15 residues. The CDR3 loop reads CASSSPPRGTYEQYF. As DNA, the CDR3 is TGTGCCAGCAGTTCTCCCCCAAGGGGGACCTACGAGCAGTACTTC. Filled out from reference TRBV28 and TRBJ2-7, the complete variable domain reads DVKVTQSSRYLVKRTGEKVFLECVQDMDHENMFWYRQDPGLGLRLIYFSYDVKMKEKGDIPEGYSVSREKKERFSLILESASTNQTSMYLCASSSPPRGTYEQYFGPGTRLTVT.

V and J are TRBV7-9 and TRBJ1-1, with a tentative D call TRBD1 (5 bases). This CDR3 is built from 16 residues. The germline V gene has CDR1 SEHNR and CDR2 FQNEAQ (reference sequence). Between the trimmed V and J ends, which lost 5 bases and 1 base, there was a span of 17 bases. This CDR3 reads CASSQWGGIGNTEAFF. CDR3 in DNA: TGTGCCAGCAGCCAGTGGGGGGGTATAGGGAACACTGAAGCTTTCTTT.

V usage is TRBV27 and J usage is TRBJ2-1, with D perhaps matching TRBD1 or TRBD2 (5 bases each). CDR3 size: 15 residues. Trimming shortened V by 2 bases and J by 6 bases, and 14 bases separated the two germline ends. Germline-derived CDR1 and CDR2 are MNHEY and SMNVEV (reference sequence). The CDR3 region has the DNA TGTGCCAGCAGTTTAAGGGGAACTAGAAGCAATGAGCAGTTCTTC. It translates to CASSLRGTRSNEQFF.

The J gene is TRBJ1-2, the V gene TRBV30; no clear D. From germline, CDR1 is GTSNPN and CDR2 SVGIG (reference sequence). Trimming stripped 2 bases from V and 3 bases from J, with 13 bases between. The CDR3 totals 14 residues. Here the CDR3 reads CAWSTMPSDYGYTF. The CDR3 DNA follows: TGTGCCTGGAGTACTATGCCATCGGACTATGGCTACACCTTC.

J is TRBJ2-7 and V is TRBV2, with 7 bases matching TRBD2. J lost 6 bases, V lost 10 bases, and 21 bases had no gene match. The V gene's germline CDR1 is SNHLY and CDR2 FYNNEI. The CDR3 covers 16 residues. The CDR3 is CATITTNRGLPLEQYF. As DNA, the CDR3 is TGTGCCACCATTACAACCAACCGGGGACTACCTCTCGAGCAGTACTTC.

The genes are TRBV7-3 and TRBJ1-4; D is unresolved. Germline loops: CDR1 SGHTA, CDR2 FQGTGA. V lost 5 bases and J lost 3, with 10 bases in between. This CDR3 comprises 14 residues. CDR3: CASSPRASNEKLFF. The CDR3 DNA follows: TGTGCCAGCAGCCCCCGTGCCTCTAATGAAAAACTGTTTTTT.

The V call is TRBV6-4, the J call TRBJ2-2; 8 nucleotides match TRBD2. With V trimmed by 6 bases and J by 4 bases, 4 bases remained unmatched. Germline V CDR1 and CDR2: MRHNA, SNTAGT. The CDR3 runs 14 residues. The CDR3, as DNA: TGTGCCAGCAGCCCCGGGACTAGCACCGGGGAGCTGTTTTTT. Translated, it gives CASSPGTSTGELFF.

This sequence joins TRBV6-5 and TRBJ1-1; D gene ambiguous. Germline V lookup: CDR1 MNHEY, CDR2 SVGAGI. Deletions cut 0 bases from V and 1 base from J, with 9 bases between. The CDR3 length is 15 residues. CDR3 loop: CASSYSREPNTEAFF. In nucleotides, the CDR3 is TGTGCCAGCAGTTACTCGAGAGAACCGAACACTGAAGCTTTCTTT.

The chain carries TRBV4-2 and TRBJ2-4, with D possibly TRBD2 on 5 matching bases. The CDR3 has 17 residues. Germline CDR1 reads LGHNA; CDR2 reads YNFKEQ. Trimming pared 0 bases from V and 0 bases from J, leaving 12 bases between. Written as DNA, the CDR3 is TGTGCCAGCAGCCAAGATTTTGGCGGGTCAGCCAAAAACATTCAGTACTTC. It codes for CASSQDFGGSAKNIQYF.

V and J are TRBV5-1 and TRBJ2-6, with D hard to call. The CDR3 has 22 amino acids. Trimming left V 0 bases short and J 0 bases short, with 25 bases between. From germline, CDR1 is SGHRS and CDR2 YFSETQ. The CDR3 spells CASSLAGYWGPSRSSGANVLTF. The CDR3, as DNA: TGCGCCAGCAGCTTGGCCGGGTATTGGGGTCCTTCAAGAAGCTCTGGGGCCAACGTCCTGACTTTC.

The chain has TRBV25-1 and TRBJ2-7; D unresolved. This CDR3 has 15 amino acids. Trimming pared 3 bases from V and 0 bases from J, leaving 12 bases between. The germline CDR1 and CDR2 sequences are MGHDK and SYGVNS. The CDR3 sequence: CASSEGSKSSYEQYF. The CDR3 coding sequence is TGTGCCAGCAGTGAGGGCAGCAAAAGCTCCTACGAGCAGTACTTC.

In this sample, this clone turned up a few times. This chain links TRBV2 with TRBJ1-2, with TRBD1 as a possible D gene (5 bases). The germline CDR1 and CDR2 sequences are SNHLY and FYNNEI. CDR3 length equals 13 residues. The V end lost 8 bases, the J end lost 7 bases, and 17 bases lay between the germline ends. The CDR3 loop reads CASSTAGRVGYTF. The CDR3 DNA follows: TGTGCCAGCTCCACGGCGGGACGGGTTGGCTACACCTTC.

This chain uses TRBV5-1 with TRBJ2-5, with D possibly TRBD2 on 5 matching bases. This CDR3 has 14 residues. Germline CDR1 is SGHRS and CDR2 is YFSETQ. The V and J ends lost 4 bases and 4 bases respectively, with 14 bases between them. The CDR3 coding sequence is TGCGCCAGCAGCCCCCTAGCCGGCTCAGAGACCCAGTACTTC. It is translated as CASSPLAGSETQYF.

V gene TRBV7-7 combines with J gene TRBJ2-7; TRBD2 is a possible D gene (6 bases). Trimming took off 5 bases at V and 4 bases at J, with 18 bases between the two ends. This CDR3 has 15 amino acids. The germline V gene encodes CDR1 SSHAT and CDR2 FNYEAQ (reference sequence). The CDR3 bases are TGTGCCAGCAGCCCGGCCGCGGGGCACGGGTACGAGCAGTACTTC. It yields the protein CASSPAAGHGYEQYF.

V gene TRBV5-1 combines with J gene TRBJ2-5; D not resolved. The CDR3 runs to 14 residues. Germline-derived CDR1 and CDR2 are SGHRS and YFSETQ. V was trimmed by 2 bases and J by 2 bases, leaving 10 bases between them. The CDR3 loop is CASSFSSAQETQYF. Written as DNA, the CDR3 is TGCGCCAGCAGCTTTAGCAGCGCTCAAGAGACCCAGTACTTC.

The chain is built from TRBV28 and TRBJ2-7; 10 nucleotides agree with TRBD2. Germline loops: CDR1 MDHEN, CDR2 SYDVKM. V shed 8 bases and J 7 bases; nucleotides not matched to a gene: 11. This CDR3 comprises 14 residues. The CDR3 nucleotides read TGTGCCAGCGCCCTTCTAGCGGGAGCTCGGGAGCAGTACTTC. Encoded protein: CASALLAGAREQYF.

The chain carries TRBV30 and TRBJ1-4, with TRBD1 matching 8 bases. V shed 1 base, J shed 2 bases, and the junction held 6 bases outside the gene matches. CDR1 GTSNPN and CDR2 SVGIG come from the germline V gene (reference sequence). The CDR3 has 16 residues. The CDR3, as DNA: TGTGCCTGGAGTGAGGGACAGGCTGTTACTAATGAAAAACTGTTTTTT. Amino acid sequence: CAWSEGQAVTNEKLFF.

The chain links TRBV18 to TRBJ1-2; D is possibly TRBD1 (6 bases). V lost 3 bases, J lost 5 bases, and 22 bases lay in between. Germline lookup yields CDR1 KGHSH and CDR2 LQKENI. The CDR3 runs 17 residues. CDR3 in DNA: TGTGCCAGCTCACCGTCGATGTTACAGGGTTCAGGGTATGGCTACACCTTC. Its translation is CASSPSMLQGSGYGYTF. The complete variable domain, with remaining parts taken from reference TRBV18 and TRBJ1-2, reads NAGVMQNPRHLVRRRGQEARLRCSPMKGHSHVYWYRQLPEEGLKFMVYLQKENIIDESGMPKERFSAEFPKEGPSILRIQQVVRGDSAAYFCASSPSMLQGSGYGYTFGSGTRLTVV.

The V and J genes are TRBV15 and TRBJ1-2, with unresolved D. Trimming shortened V by 0 bases and J by 6 bases, and 14 bases separated the two germline ends. Germline loops: CDR1 LNHNV, CDR2 YYDKDF (reference sequence). The CDR3 consists of 15 residues. The CDR3: CATSREGRPSDGYTF. The CDR3 DNA follows: TGTGCCACCAGCAGAGAAGGCAGGCCCTCGGATGGCTACACCTTC.

This clone showed up just once. The chain employs TRBV5-4 and TRBJ1-4; 7 bases agree with TRBD1. This CDR3 region has 16 residues. With 5 bases clipped from V and 8 bases from J, the junction kept 15 bases outside the gene matches. The germline gives CDR1 SGHNT, CDR2 YYREEE (reference sequence). CDR3 sequence: CASSTGQTRSEEKLFF. The CDR3 DNA reads as TGTGCCAGCAGTACGGGACAGACACGGTCGGAGGAAAAACTGTTTTTT.

This sequence joins TRBV4-1 and TRBJ2-7; possibly TRBD2 for D (6 bases). CDR3 length: 19 amino acids. The V end was cut by 3 bases, the J end by 6 bases, with 30 bases between. Looked up from germline, CDR1 is MGHRA and CDR2 is YSYEKL. CDR3 sequence: CASSQSRLGTLQRDSEQYF. DNA for the CDR3: TGCGCCAGCAGCCAGTCAAGACTAGGCACATTACAACGGGATTCCGAGCAGTACTTC.